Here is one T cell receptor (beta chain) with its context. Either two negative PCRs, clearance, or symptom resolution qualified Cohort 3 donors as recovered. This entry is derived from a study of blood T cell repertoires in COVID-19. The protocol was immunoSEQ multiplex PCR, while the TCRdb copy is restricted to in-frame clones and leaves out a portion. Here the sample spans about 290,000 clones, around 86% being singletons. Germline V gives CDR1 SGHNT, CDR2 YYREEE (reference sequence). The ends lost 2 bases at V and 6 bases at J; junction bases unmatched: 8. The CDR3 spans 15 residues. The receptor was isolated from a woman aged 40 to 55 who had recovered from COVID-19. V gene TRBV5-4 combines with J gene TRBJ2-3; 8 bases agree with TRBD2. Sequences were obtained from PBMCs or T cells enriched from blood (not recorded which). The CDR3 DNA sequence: TGTGCCAGCAGCTTTTATCGGGGGGGGCGGGATACGCAGTATTTT. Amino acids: CASSFYRGGRDTQYF.